This T cell receptor beta chain comes out of a study of CD8 T cells in ankylosing spondylitis. This clonotype showed up just a few times. Antigen: not known. The germline V gene has CDR1 DFQATT and CDR2 SNEGSKA (reference sequence). Trimming pared 6 bases from V and 1 base from J, leaving 14 bases between. This CDR3 has 14 amino acids. Study-level results: A TCR beta motif of 7 to 9 highly homologous variants seemed to mark ankylosing spondylitis blood.

TCRdb itself ran the 5' RACE reads through MiXCR, one entry per CDR3 protein. This repertoire shows about 700,000 distinct CDR3 sequences, around 17% found once; its top ten account for approximately 18%. The source of this sequence is a male donor with ankylosing spondylitis. This sequence joins TRBV20-1 and TRBJ2-3; D gene uncertain. Material: blood, either unsorted or a sorted T cell fraction (not recorded which). The CDR3 DNA reads as TGCAGTGCCAGACCCCAGGCCGGCACAGATACGCAGTATTTT. Translation gives CSARPQAGTDTQYF.